This passage covers 5 T cell receptor beta chains from one sample sequenced in a study of response to subunit inactivated influenza vaccine. TCRdb re-derived calls from the RT-PCR reads in MiXCR, one entry per CDR3 protein. This sample yields approximately 530,000 distinct CDR3 sequences, of which 13% are seen a single time; roughly 13% belongs to the top ten. The sample here was PBMCs from blood, taken 35 to 45 days after vaccination. The receptors derive from a man aged 45-60 years who received an inactivated influenza vaccine.

This clonotype was seen a handful of times. The chain joins TRBV4-1 to TRBJ2-4; D gene uncertain. Germline lookup yields CDR1 MGHRA and CDR2 YSYEKL. The CDR3 runs 15 residues. V dropped 3 bases and J dropped 2 bases, with 11 bases sitting between them. Written as DNA, the CDR3 is TGCGCCAGCAGCCATGACTCTGATCCCAAAAACATTCAGTACTTC. This translates into CASSHDSDPKNIQYF.

The rearrangement uses TRBV11-2 and TRBJ1-2; no clear D. Looked up from germline, CDR1 is SGHAT and CDR2 is FQNNGV. V lost 1 base, J lost 3 bases, and 9 bases lay in between. The CDR3 consists of 14 residues. In DNA form, the CDR3 reads TGTGCCAGCAGCTTAGGGACTTTCGACTATGGCTACACCTTC. Its protein is CASSLGTFDYGYTF.

The chain has TRBV27 and TRBJ2-5, with TRBD2 matching over 11 bases. Losses at the gene ends were 0 bases for V and 5 bases for J; bases not matched to a gene: 5. Per the germline V gene, CDR1 is MNHEY and CDR2 is SMNVEV (reference sequence). The CDR3 spans 16 residues. In DNA form, the CDR3 reads TGTGCCAGCAGTTTATCGGTAGCGGGAGGGTGGGAGACCCAGTACTTC. Its translation: CASSLSVAGGWETQYF.

This clonotype has more than one count but fewer than ten. This rearrangement joins TRBV15 to TRBJ1-1; TRBD1 is a possible D gene (5 bases). With 5 bases removed from V and 4 bases from J, the gap between germline ends came to 11 bases. Germline V gene data show CDR1 as LNHNV and CDR2 as YYDKDF (reference sequence). The CDR3 covers 13 residues. CDR3 loop: CATSLDKGTEAFF. CDR3 sequence (DNA): TGTGCCACCAGCCTGGACAAGGGCACTGAAGCTTTCTTT.

J is TRBJ2-7 and V is TRBV12-3 or TRBV12-4; unclear D gene. CDR3 length: 13 amino acids. Trimming removed 2 bases at V and 4 bases at J, with 9 bases between. CDR3 residues: CASSLTEIYEQYF. CDR3 sequence (DNA): TGTGCCAGCAGTTTAACAGAGATTTACGAGCAGTACTTC.